This TCR beta chain was sequenced for a study of PD-1 blockade in classical Hodgkin lymphoma (dated by TCRdb to 2020 to 2021). Turning to the overall study: Nivolumab dosing was 3 mg/kg intravenously every 2 weeks, continuing until either disease progression or unacceptable toxicity. To define a peripheral blood immune signature of response to PD-1 blockade in classical Hodgkin lymphoma, the study combined TCR beta sequencing with CyTOF. The investigation overall reported the following: Baseline TCR diversity was reported to be lower in newly diagnosed patients than in healthy donors, and even lower in relapsed/refractory patients. A significant rise by C4D1 was seen in CD4+ but not CD8+ TCR diversity (p=0.0027 vs p=0.16), with the rise being most apparent in complete responders (p=0.02). The study covered only a single clinical trial cohort, and the causes of the repertoire differences, possibly disease activity or prior therapy, were still not defined. Lower diversity was seen in patients whose nivolumab began less than 1 year after ASCT, and these patients were left out of later analyses so that immune reconstitution would not confound the results. Baseline diversity similar to that of newly diagnosed patients was observed in trial patients achieving complete response, whereas significantly lower diversity was observed in partial responders and progressors.

About this clone: The specificity of this receptor is unknown. The sample holds no much larger clone one base away, and base qualities are not on file.

The Qiagen DNeasy kit was used to extract genomic DNA both from unsorted PBMCs and from the negatively selected CD4+ and CD8+ fractions. TCR beta CDR3 regions were subjected to amplification by immunoSEQ multiplex PCR with primers that anneal to V and J segments. A synthetic immune receptor repertoire was used to minimize amplification bias, and any residual bias was removed computationally once sequencing was done. In the source study's methods: Repertoire diversity was quantified as the Shannon entropy index using custom Python scripts. Unsorted, CD4+ and CD8+ repertoires were analyzed separately, except in combined analyses where CD4+ and CD8+ sequences were merged in silico. A clone was considered expanded if an increase in frequency of at least 2-fold after treatment relative to C1D1 was found, and a pseudocount of 0.5 was applied to clones undetected at baseline. Singleton clones were defined as clones with 0 or 1 copy at C1D1, and non-singleton clones were defined as clones with 2 or more copies. Clones expanded in unsorted samples were labelled as CD4+, CD8+ or unknown by matching protein sequences in sorted samples from the same patient. Wilcoxon tests on paired samples were used to test diversity changes from C1D1 to C4D1. The source is immuneACCESS, and TCRdb retained only in-frame sequences with V and J called. Part of the clones is not carried over; for the studies checked, unresolved V genes explain less than half of this, and the remainder is unexplained. The V and J calls and clone size are taken from that table; D and trimming were inferred from the DNA. The sample data list tens of thousands of clones, and 60% to 85% of these were observed just once. Approximately 2.4% of the sample rests with the top ten.

Sample time point, as interpreted from the label and publication: cycle 1 day 1 (C1D1), immediately before nivolumab initiation. All trial patients had relapsed after autologous stem cell transplantation, with cohorts A, B and C differing in prior brentuximab vedotin exposure. CD4+ T cells were purified from thawed PBMCs by magnetic negative selection with a Miltenyi CD4+ T cell isolation kit. The trial cohort comprised more than 55 patients with relapsed/refractory classical Hodgkin lymphoma whose best overall responses were complete response, partial response or progressive disease. In the multi-cohort phase II CheckMate 205 trial, trial patients received single-agent nivolumab. An independent review committee assessed best overall response by applying the 2007 International Working Group response criteria. Trial PBMCs were obtained immediately prior to nivolumab initiation (C1D1) and on therapy at cycle 2 day 1 and cycle 4 day 1. After peripheral blood was drawn into 8 mL Vacutainer Cell Preparation Tubes, PBMCs were isolated by centrifugation and then cryopreserved. Purified CD4+ and CD8+ fractions were prepared only for cases with an additional available PBMC sample. Magnetically labelled cells were removed on LS columns in a quadroMACS separator, and the flow-through was retained as the purified fraction.

CDR1 is given as SGHKS and CDR2 as YYEKEE, both from the germline V gene (reference sequence). Trimming removed 0 bases from V and 5 bases from J; the gene matches leave 8 bases unexplained. From the cysteine up to the phenylalanine, the CDR3 has a length of 16 residues. The kept DNA is CDR3 alone, 48 bases in frame from the first base. Sequences were derived from CD4+ T cells from blood, sampled at baseline. The chain is encoded by TRBV5-5 joined to TRBJ2-5, with 9 central nucleotides matching TRBD1. The source is a human donor with classical Hodgkin lymphoma. CDR3 loop: CASSLVPTGGWETQYF. The nucleotide sequence reads TGTGCCAGCAGCTTGGTCCCTACAGGGGGCTGGGAGACCCAGTACTTC.